This T cell receptor beta chain emerged from a study of blood T cell repertoires in COVID-19. Study-wide context: The United States, Italy and Spain provided the acute and convalescent COVID-19 samples. Sources were T cells, B-cell-depleted T cells, or PBMCs; the material itself was cDNA or gDNA.

Original methodology: Nucleated cell number was recorded as an estimate derived from reference gene primer amplification. Profiling relied on immunoSEQ multiplex PCR, and the TCRdb table lists in-frame clones only, not all of them. V and J calls and clone size are those listed in that table; D and trimming were worked out from the DNA. The repertoire consists of some 46,000 clones, with about 85% occurring once and the leading ten covering less than 6.5%. The sample comprised peripheral blood. The clonotype comes from a man aged 60 to 69 with acute or convalescent COVID-19.

The CDR3 region has the DNA TGTGCCAGCAGTTTACCTCCCGTCGTTGGCTACACCTTC. It specifies CASSLPPVVGYTF. The chain links TRBV28 to TRBJ1-2; no firm D call. Germline values: CDR1 MDHEN, CDR2 SYDVKM. Between the trimmed V and J ends, which lost 2 bases and 7 bases, there was a span of 11 bases. There are 13 residues in the CDR3.